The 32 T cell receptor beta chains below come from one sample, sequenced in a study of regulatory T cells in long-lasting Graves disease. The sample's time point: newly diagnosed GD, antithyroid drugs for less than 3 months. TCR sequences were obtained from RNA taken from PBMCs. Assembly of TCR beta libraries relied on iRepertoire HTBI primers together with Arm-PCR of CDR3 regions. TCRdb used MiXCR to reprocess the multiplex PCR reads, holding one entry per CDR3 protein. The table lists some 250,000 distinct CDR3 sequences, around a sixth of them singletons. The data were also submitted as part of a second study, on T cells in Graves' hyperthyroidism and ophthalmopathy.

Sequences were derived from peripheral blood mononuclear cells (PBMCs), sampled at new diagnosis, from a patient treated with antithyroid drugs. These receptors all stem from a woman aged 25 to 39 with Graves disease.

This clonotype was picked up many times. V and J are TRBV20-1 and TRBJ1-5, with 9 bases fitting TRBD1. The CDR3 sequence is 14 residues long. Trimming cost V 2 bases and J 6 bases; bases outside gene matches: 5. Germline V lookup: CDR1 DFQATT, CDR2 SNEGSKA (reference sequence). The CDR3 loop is CSARPTGGGQPQHF. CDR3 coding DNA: TGCAGTGCTAGACCGACAGGGGGTGGTCAGCCCCAGCATTTT.

CDR3 DNA: TGTGCCAGCAGCGAAACACGGGGACCTCTTCACTTT. Amino acid sequence: CASSETRGPLHF. This chain links TRBV6-1 with TRBJ1-6; weak D call: TRBD1 (5 bases). This CDR3 has 12 amino acids. The germline CDR1 and CDR2 sequences are MNHNS and SASEGT. The V end was cut by 6 bases, the J end by 19 bases, with 19 bases between.

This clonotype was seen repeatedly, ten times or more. The CDR3: CASSARDRGLSTNEKLFF. CDR3 nucleotide sequence: TGTGCCAGCAGCGCCCGGGACAGGGGGCTCTCGACTAATGAAAAACTGTTTTTT. V and J are TRBV9 and TRBJ1-4; 12 nucleotides line up with TRBD1. Germline assignment: CDR1 SGDLS and CDR2 YYNGEE. V dropped 3 bases and J dropped 2; count of bases not matched to a gene: 8. This CDR3 region has 18 residues.

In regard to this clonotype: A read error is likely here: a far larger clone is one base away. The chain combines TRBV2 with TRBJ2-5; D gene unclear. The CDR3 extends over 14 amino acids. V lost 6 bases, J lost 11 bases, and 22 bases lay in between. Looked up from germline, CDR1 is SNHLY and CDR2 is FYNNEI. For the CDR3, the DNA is TGTGCCAGCAGCGGAGACGGATCCTACAATGAGCAGTACTTC. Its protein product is CASSGDGSYNEQYF.

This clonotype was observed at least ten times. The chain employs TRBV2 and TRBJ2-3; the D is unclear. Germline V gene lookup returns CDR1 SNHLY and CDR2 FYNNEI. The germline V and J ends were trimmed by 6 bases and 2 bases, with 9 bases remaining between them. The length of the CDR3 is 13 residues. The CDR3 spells CASSELTTDTQYF. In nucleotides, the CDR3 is TGTGCCAGCAGCGAACTAACCACAGATACGCAGTATTTT. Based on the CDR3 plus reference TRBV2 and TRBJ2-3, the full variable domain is EPEVTQTPSHQVTQMGQEVILRCVPISNHLYFYWYRQILGQKVEFLVSFYNNEISEKSEIFDDQFSVERPDGSNFTLKIRSTKLEDSAMYFCASSELTTDTQYFGPGTRLTVL.

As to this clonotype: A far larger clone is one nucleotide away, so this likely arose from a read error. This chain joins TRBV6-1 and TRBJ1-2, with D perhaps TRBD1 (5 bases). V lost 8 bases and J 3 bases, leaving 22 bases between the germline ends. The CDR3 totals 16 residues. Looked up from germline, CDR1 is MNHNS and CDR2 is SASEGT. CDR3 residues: CASGSPARVRDYGYTF. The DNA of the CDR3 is TGTGCCAGCGGCTCCCCAGCCAGGGTAAGGGACTATGGCTACACCTTC.

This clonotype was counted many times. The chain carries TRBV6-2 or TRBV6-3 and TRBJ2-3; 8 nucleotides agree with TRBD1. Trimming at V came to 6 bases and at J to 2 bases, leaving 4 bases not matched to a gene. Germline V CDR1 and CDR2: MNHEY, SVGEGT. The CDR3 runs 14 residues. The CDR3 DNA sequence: TGTGCCAGCAGAAGGACAGGGATCACAGATACGCAGTATTTT. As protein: CASRRTGITDTQYF.

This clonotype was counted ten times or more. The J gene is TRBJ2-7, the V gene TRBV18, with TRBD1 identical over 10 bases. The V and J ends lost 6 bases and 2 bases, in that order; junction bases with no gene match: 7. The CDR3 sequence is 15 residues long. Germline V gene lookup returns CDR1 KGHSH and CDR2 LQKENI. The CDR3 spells CASSRGQGITYEQYF. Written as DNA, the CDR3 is TGTGCCAGCTCCCGGGGACAGGGGATCACCTACGAGCAGTACTTC.

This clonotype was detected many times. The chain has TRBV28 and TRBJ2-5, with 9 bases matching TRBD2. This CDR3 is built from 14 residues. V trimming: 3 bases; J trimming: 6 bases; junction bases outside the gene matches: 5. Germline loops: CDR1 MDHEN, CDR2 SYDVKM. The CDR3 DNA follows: TGTGCCAGCAGTTTTCTAGCGGGGATAAAGACCCAGTACTTC. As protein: CASSFLAGIKTQYF.

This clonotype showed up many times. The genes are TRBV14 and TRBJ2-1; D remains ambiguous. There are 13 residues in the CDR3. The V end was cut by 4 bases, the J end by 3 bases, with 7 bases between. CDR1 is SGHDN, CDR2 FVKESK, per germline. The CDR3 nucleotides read TGTGCCAGCAGCCCCCTCTACTACAATGAGCAGTTCTTC. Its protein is CASSPLYYNEQFF.

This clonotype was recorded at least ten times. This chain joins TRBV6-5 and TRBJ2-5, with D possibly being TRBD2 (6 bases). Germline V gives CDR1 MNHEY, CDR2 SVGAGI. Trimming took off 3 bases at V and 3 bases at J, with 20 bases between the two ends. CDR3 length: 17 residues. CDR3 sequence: CASSYLFGGGQEETQYF. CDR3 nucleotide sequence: TGTGCCAGCAGTTATTTATTCGGGGGTGGTCAAGAAGAGACCCAGTACTTC.

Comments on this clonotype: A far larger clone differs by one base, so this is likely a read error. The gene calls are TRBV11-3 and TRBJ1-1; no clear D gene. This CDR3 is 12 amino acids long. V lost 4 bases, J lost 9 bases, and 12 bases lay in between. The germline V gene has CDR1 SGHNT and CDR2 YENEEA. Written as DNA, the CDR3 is TGTGCCAGCAGCTCAGGAGGGAGGAAAGCTTTCTTT. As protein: CASSSGGRKAFF.

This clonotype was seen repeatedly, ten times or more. Written as DNA, the CDR3 is TGTGCCACCACGACAGGGGGCGGCGGTGACACTGAAGCTTTCTTT. As protein: CATTTGGGGDTEAFF. The chain carries TRBV24-1 and TRBJ1-1; 10 bases align to TRBD1. Looked up from germline, CDR1 is KGHDR and CDR2 is SFDVKD. The CDR3 extends over 15 amino acids. With 8 bases clipped from V and 3 bases from J, the junction kept 8 bases outside the gene matches.

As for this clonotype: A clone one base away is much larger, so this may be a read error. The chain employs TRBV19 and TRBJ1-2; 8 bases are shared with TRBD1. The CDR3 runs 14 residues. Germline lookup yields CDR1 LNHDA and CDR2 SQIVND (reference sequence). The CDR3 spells CASRLGTGNYGHTF. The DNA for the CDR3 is TGTGCCAGTCGACTCGGGACAGGCAACTATGGCCACACCTTC.

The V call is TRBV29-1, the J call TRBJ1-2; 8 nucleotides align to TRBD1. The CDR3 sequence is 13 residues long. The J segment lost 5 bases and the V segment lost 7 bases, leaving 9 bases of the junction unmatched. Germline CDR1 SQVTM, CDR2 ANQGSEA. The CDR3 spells CSARPGQDYGYTF. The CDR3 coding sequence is TGCAGCGCACGCCCGGGACAGGATTATGGCTACACCTTC.

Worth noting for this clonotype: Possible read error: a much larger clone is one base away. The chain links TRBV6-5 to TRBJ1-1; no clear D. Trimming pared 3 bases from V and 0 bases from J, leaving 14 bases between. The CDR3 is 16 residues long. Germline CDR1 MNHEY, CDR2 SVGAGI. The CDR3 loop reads CASSYGRVSMNTEAFF. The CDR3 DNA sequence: TGTGCCAGCAGTTATGGGCGTGTGAGCATGAACACTGAAGCTTTCTTT.

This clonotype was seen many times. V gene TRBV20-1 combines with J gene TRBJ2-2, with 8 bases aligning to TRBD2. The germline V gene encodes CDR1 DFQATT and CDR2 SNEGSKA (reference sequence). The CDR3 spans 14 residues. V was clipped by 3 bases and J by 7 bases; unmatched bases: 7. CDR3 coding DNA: TGCAGTGCTAGTTTCGGGGGGGGGGACGGGGAGCTGTTTTTT. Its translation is CSASFGGGDGELFF.

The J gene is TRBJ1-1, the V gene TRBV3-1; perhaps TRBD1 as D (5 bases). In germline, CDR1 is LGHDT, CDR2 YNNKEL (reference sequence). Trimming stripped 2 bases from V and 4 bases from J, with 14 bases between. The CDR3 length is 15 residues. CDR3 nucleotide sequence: TGTGCCAGCAGCCAAATGGGTGGCGGGACCACTGAAGCTTTCTTT. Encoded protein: CASSQMGGGTTEAFF. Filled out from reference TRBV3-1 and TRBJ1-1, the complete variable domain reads DTAVSQTPKYLVTQMGNDKSIKCEQNLGHDTMYWYKQDSKKFLKIMFSYNNKELIINETVPNRFSPKSPDKAHLNLHINSLELGDSAVYFCASSQMGGGTTEAFFGQGTRLTVV.

CDR3 amino acids: CASMVDGATDTQYF. The CDR3 DNA reads as TGTGCCAGTATGGTCGACGGGGCCACAGATACGCAGTATTTT. The chain carries TRBV19 and TRBJ2-3; D may correspond to TRBD1 or TRBD2 (5 bases each). Germline lookup yields CDR1 LNHDA and CDR2 SQIVND (reference sequence). The CDR3 runs 14 residues. Trimming took off 7 bases at V and 2 bases at J, with 13 bases between the two ends.

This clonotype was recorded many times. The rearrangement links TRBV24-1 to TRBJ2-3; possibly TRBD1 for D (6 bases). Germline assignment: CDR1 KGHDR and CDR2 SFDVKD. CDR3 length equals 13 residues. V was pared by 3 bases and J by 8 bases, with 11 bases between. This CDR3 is CATSDDRTFTQYF. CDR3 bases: TGTGCCACCAGTGATGACAGGACATTTACGCAGTATTTT.

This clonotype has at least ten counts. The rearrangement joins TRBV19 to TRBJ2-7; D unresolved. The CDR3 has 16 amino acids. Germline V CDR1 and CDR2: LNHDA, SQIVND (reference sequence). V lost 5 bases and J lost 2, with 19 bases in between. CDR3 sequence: CASSHTRRSLTYEQYF. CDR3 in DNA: TGTGCCAGTAGTCATACCAGACGGTCTTTAACCTACGAGCAGTACTTC.

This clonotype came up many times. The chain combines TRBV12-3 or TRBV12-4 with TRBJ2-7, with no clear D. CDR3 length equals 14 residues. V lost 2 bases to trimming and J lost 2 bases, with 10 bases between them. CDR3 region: CASSLSPVAYEQYF. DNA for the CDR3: TGTGCCAGCAGTTTATCTCCAGTAGCCTACGAGCAGTACTTC.

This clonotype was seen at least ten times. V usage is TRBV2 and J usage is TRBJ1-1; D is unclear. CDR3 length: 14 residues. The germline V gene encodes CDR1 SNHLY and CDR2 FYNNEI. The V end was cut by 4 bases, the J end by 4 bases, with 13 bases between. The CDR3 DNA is TGTGCCAGCAGTGTTACCTTGGCGGGCACTGAAGCTTTCTTT. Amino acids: CASSVTLAGTEAFF.

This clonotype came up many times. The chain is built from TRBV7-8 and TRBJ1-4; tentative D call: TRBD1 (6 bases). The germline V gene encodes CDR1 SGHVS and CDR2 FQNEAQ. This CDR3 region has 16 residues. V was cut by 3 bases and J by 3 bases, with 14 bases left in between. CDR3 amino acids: CASSFTGLDSNEKLFF. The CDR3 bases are TGTGCCAGCAGCTTTACAGGGTTGGACTCTAATGAAAAACTGTTTTTT.

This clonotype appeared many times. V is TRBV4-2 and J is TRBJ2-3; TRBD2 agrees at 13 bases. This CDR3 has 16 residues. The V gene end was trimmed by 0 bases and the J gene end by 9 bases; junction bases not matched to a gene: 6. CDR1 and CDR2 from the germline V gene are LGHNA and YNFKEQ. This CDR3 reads CASSQETSGGFGTQYF. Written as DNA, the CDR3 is TGTGCCAGCAGCCAAGAGACTAGCGGGGGGTTCGGGACGCAGTATTTT.

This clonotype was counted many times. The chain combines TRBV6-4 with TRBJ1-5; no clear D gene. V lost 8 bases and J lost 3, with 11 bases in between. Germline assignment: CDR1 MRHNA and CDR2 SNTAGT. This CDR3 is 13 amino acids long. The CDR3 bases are TGTGCCAGCTGCGGCGGAGTCAATCAGCCCCAGCATTTT. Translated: CASCGGVNQPQHF.

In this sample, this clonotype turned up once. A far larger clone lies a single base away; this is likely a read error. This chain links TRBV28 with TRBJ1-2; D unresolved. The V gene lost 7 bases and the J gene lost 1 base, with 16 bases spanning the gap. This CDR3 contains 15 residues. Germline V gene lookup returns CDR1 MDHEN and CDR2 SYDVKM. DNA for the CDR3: TGTGCCAGCAACCAAGGCTCAGGATTTAACTATGGCTACACCTTC. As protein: CASNQGSGFNYGYTF.

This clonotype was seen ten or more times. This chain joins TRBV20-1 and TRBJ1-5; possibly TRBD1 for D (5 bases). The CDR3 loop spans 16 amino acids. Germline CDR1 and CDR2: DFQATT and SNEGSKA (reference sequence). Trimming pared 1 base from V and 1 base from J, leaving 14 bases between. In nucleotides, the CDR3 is TGCAGTGCTAGAGTCGGGGCAGGTTCAAGCAATCAGCCCCAGCATTTT. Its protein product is CSARVGAGSSNQPQHF.

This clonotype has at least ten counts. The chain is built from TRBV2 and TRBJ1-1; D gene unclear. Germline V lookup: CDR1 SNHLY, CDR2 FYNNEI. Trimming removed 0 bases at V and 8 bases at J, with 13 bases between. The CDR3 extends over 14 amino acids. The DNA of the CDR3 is TGTGCCAGCAGTGAAGCTCGGACGGGGAGCGAAGCTTTCTTT. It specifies CASSEARTGSEAFF. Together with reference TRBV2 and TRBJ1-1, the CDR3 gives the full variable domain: EPEVTQTPSHQVTQMGQEVILRCVPISNHLYFYWYRQILGQKVEFLVSFYNNEISEKSEIFDDQFSVERPDGSNFTLKIRSTKLEDSAMYFCASSEARTGSEAFFGQGTRLTVV.

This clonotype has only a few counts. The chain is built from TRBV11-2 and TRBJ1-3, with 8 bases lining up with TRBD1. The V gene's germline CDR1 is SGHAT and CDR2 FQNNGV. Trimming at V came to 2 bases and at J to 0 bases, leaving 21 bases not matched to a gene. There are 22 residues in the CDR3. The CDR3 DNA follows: TGTGCCAGCAGCTTAACGCGCCTCGGACAGGGCGCCGCTGCGATCTCTGGAAACACCATATATTTT. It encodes CASSLTRLGQGAAAISGNTIYF. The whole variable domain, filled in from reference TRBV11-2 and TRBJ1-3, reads EAGVAQSPRYKIIEKRQSVAFWCNPISGHATLYWYQQILGQGPKLLIQFQNNGVVDDSQLPKDRFSAERLKGVDSTLKIQPAKLEDSAVYLCASSLTRLGQGAAAISGNTIYFGEGSWLTVV.

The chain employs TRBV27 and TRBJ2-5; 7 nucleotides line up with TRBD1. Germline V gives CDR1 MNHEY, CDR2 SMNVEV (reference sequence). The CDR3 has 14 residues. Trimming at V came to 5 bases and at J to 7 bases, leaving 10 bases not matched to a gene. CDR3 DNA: TGTGCCAGCAGTCCCCAAACAGGGGCGGGGACCCAGTACTTC. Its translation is CASSPQTGAGTQYF.

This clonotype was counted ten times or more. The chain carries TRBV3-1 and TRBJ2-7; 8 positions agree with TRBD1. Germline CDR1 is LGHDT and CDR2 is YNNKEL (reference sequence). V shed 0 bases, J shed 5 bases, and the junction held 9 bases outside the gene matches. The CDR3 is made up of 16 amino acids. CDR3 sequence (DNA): TGTGCCAGCAGCCAAGATAGCCGGGACAGGCGGGACGAGCAGTACTTC. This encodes CASSQDSRDRRDEQYF.